This T cell receptor (beta chain) was obtained from a study of T cell changes during pregnancy in multiple sclerosis. V lost 4 bases, J lost 4 bases, and 8 bases lay in between. Germline V lookup: CDR1 KGHSH, CDR2 LQKENI. The CDR3 has 13 residues. Only in-frame clones appear in the TCRdb table, and some are missing; sequencing was by immunoSEQ multiplex PCR. The table has 30,000 to 40,000 clones, more than 70% seen once; the top ten hold around 7.3%. V usage is TRBV18 and J usage is TRBJ1-5; no definite D call. The sequence was obtained from a female donor with multiple sclerosis, enrolled in a pregnancy study. The sample here was CD8+ T cells from peripheral blood mononuclear cells, taken in the third trimester of pregnancy. Here the CDR3 DNA reads TGTGCCAGCTCACGAGGGAGAAATCAGCCCCAGCATTTT. Protein sequence: CASSRGRNQPQHF.